These T cell receptor beta chains were read from a single sample in a study of vaccination effects on CD4 cells after COVID-19. Only in-frame clones appear in the TCRdb table, and some are missing; sequencing was by immunoSEQ multiplex PCR. The sample has tens of thousands of clones; roughly three quarters are singletons. No antigens are known for them. The sequencing used CD4+ T cells from PBMCs cultured without peptide, collected before COVID-19 vaccination. Source of these receptors: a human donor who received a COVID-19 vaccine. Both conserved end residues are part of each CDR3. Each record gives: clone size, V gene, J gene, D gene, CDR3 DNA, CDR3 protein. D genes are given only for firm matches. Clone size is given for some rows only: seen once, a few or many times, or a class if the clone is expanded.

NA	TRBV18	TRBJ1-2	TRBD1	TGTGCCAGCTCACCTAAACAGGGGATCGGCGGCTACACCTTC	CASSPKQGIGGYTF
NA	TRBV5-1	TRBJ2-4	NA	TGCGCCAGCAGCTTGGACTTAATCAGCAGGGTGGGAAACATTCAGTACTTC	CASSLDLISRVGNIQYF
NA	TRBV7-9	TRBJ2-3	NA	TGTGCCAGCAGCCCGAGGGGGGGGCGGCCAGATACGCAGTATTTT	CASSPRGGRPDTQYF
few	TRBV5-8	TRBJ1-6	TRBD1	TGTGCCAGCAGCTTGGTCGAGGGGGGACAGTCCAATTCACCCCTCCACTTT	CASSLVEGGQSNSPLHF
NA	TRBV24-1	TRBJ2-1	TRBD1	TGTGCCACCAGTGAGCCCGGGACAGGGTGGAATGAGCAGTTCTTC	CATSEPGTGWNEQFF
NA	TRBV2	TRBJ1-5	NA	TGTGCCAGTGGGAGACAGAACAATCAGCCCCAGCATTTT	CASGRQNNQPQHF
NA	TRBV7-9	TRBJ1-3	NA	TGTGCCAGCAGGATTTTAGGGGGCTCTGGAAACACCATATATTTT	CASRILGGSGNTIYF
NA	TRBV24-1	TRBJ1-5	NA	TGTGCCACCAGTGATCCCGGGATGCCCCAGCATTTT	CATSDPGMPQHF
NA	TRBV29-1	TRBJ2-5	NA	TGCAGCGGGGGGGGCAGCGGGACCCAGTACTTC	CSGGGSGTQYF
NA	TRBV28	TRBJ2-5	NA	TGTGCCAGCAGTTTACTATCGGGAGAGACCCAGTACTTC	CASSLLSGETQYF
NA	TRBV27	TRBJ1-4	NA	TGTGCCAGCAGGACGGGGACGGATAATGAAAAACTGTTTTTT	CASRTGTDNEKLFF
NA	TRBV18	TRBJ1-6	NA	TGTGCCAGCTCACCAGACAGGTTAAGCTCCTATAATTCACCCCTCCACTTT	CASSPDRLSSYNSPLHF
NA	TRBV6-1	TRBJ1-2	NA	TGTGCCAGCAGTGAACCGGCACAGACGATCTATGGCTACACCTTC	CASSEPAQTIYGYTF
NA	TRBV18	TRBJ1-4	TRBD1	TGTGCCAGCTCACCAAATCTGGGACAGACTGAAAAACTGTTTTTT	CASSPNLGQTEKLFF
NA	TRBV6-2/TRBV6-3	TRBJ1-4	NA	TGTGCCAGCAGTTTTCGGCACCAATACGCAACTAATGAAAAACTGTTTTTT	CASSFRHQYATNEKLFF
few	TRBV6-2/TRBV6-3	TRBJ1-1	NA	TGTGCCAGCAGCGCAGGATTATCTGAAGCTTTCTTT	CASSAGLSEAFF
few	TRBV28	TRBJ1-2	TRBD1	TGTGCCAGCAGTCTCCAGACAGGGGGAAACTATGGCTACACCTTC	CASSLQTGGNYGYTF
NA	TRBV5-1	TRBJ2-2	NA	TGCGCCAGCAGCTCGAGTAGGGAAACCGGGGAGCTGTTTTTT	CASSSSRETGELFF
once	TRBV7-9	TRBJ1-1	NA	TGTGCCAGCAGATACCCAGGGTCGAACACTGAAGCTTTCTTT	CASRYPGSNTEAFF
NA	TRBV27	TRBJ2-1	TRBD1	TGTGCCAGCAGTTTCTCCCGGACAGGGGTTCGAGATGAGCAGTTCTTC	CASSFSRTGVRDEQFF
few	TRBV28	TRBJ1-1	NA	TGTGCCAGCAGTGCGCCAGGGGTATGGACTGAAGCTTTCTTT	CASSAPGVWTEAFF
NA	TRBV7-2	TRBJ2-1	TRBD1	TGTGCCAGCAGCCTAACGACAGGGGCCTACAATGAGCAGTTCTTC	CASSLTTGAYNEQFF
NA	TRBV28	TRBJ1-6	NA	TGTGCCAGCAGCGAGGGTATTAATTCACCCCTCCACTTT	CASSEGINSPLHF
NA	TRBV19	TRBJ1-4	NA	TGTGCCAGTGCGGGTTTCACTAATGAAAAACTGTTTTTT	CASAGFTNEKLFF
NA	TRBV5-1	TRBJ2-5	NA	TGCGCCAGCAGCGTTTTTTCCCAAGAGACCCAGTACTTC	CASSVFSQETQYF
NA	TRBV5-8	TRBJ1-3	NA	TGTGCCAGCAGCTCGACGATAGGAAACACCATATATTTT	CASSSTIGNTIYF
NA	TRBV5-1	TRBJ1-6	TRBD1	TGCGCCAGCAGCTTGAACGGACGGGACAGGGCTAATTCACCCCTCCACTTT	CASSLNGRDRANSPLHF
NA	TRBV11-3	TRBJ2-1	NA	TGTGCCAGCAGCTTGAGCGGGCGTTTTCAGTTCTTC	CASSLSGRFQFF
NA	TRBV6-5	TRBJ2-5	TRBD1	TGTGCCAGCAGACGACAGGGGAGTGGGGAGACCCAGTACTTC	CASRRQGSGETQYF
NA	TRBV3-1/TRBV3-2	TRBJ2-3	NA	TGTGCCAGCAGCCAAACTCTCGCCCCAGATACGCAGTATTTT	CASSQTLAPDTQYF
NA	TRBV11-2	TRBJ2-6	NA	TGTGCCAGCAGCCTCTCGACAGGAAGCTCTGGGGCCAACGTCCTGACTTTC	CASSLSTGSSGANVLTF
NA	TRBV12-3/TRBV12-4	TRBJ1-3	NA	TGTGCCAGCAGGTTAATCTCTGGAAACACCATATATTTT	CASRLISGNTIYF
NA	TRBV5-1	TRBJ2-5	NA	TGCGCCAGCAGCTTAGCTGGTGAGACCCAGTACTTC	CASSLAGETQYF
NA	TRBV10-3	TRBJ2-5	NA	TGTGCCATCAGTGAGTCGAACACCAAAGAGACCCAGTACTTC	CAISESNTKETQYF
NA	TRBV30	TRBJ1-4	NA	TGTGCCTGGGGTACCGGGACCCCCGGGGAAAAACTGTTTTTT	CAWGTGTPGEKLFF
NA	TRBV5-1	TRBJ1-5	NA	TGCGCCAGCAGCTTTGACGCCGGCAATCAGCCCCAGCATTTT	CASSFDAGNQPQHF
NA	TRBV5-6	TRBJ2-2	NA	TGTGCCAGCAGCTTCACACAGAACACCGGGGAGCTGTTTTTT	CASSFTQNTGELFF
NA	TRBV5-1	TRBJ2-6	NA	TGCGCCAGCAGCACAACTTTTCAGGGTTCTGGGGCCAACGTCCTGACTTTC	CASSTTFQGSGANVLTF
once	TRBV6-5	TRBJ2-2	NA	TGTGCCAGCAGTTACGAGGGTTCGAACACCGGGGAGCTGTTTTTT	CASSYEGSNTGELFF
NA	TRBV21-1	TRBJ2-4	NA	TGTGCCAGCAGCAAAGGACTAGCGGGGGGGCGGGGCAAAAACATTCAGTACTTC	CASSKGLAGGRGKNIQYF
NA	TRBV19	TRBJ1-1	NA	TGTGCCACCCAAGGAGGGTACCGACTTGGCGGTGAAGCTTTCTTT	CATQGGYRLGGEAFF
NA	TRBV3-1/TRBV3-2	TRBJ1-3	TRBD1	TGTGCCAGCAGCCAAGTTGGACAGGGGGCCTTGGCTGGAAACACCATATATTTT	CASSQVGQGALAGNTIYF
NA	TRBV7-3	TRBJ2-1	NA	TGTGCCAGCAGCTTAAACAGGGCCAATGAGCAGTTCTTC	CASSLNRANEQFF
NA	TRBV6-5	TRBJ2-1	TRBD2	TGTGCCAGCAGTTCAATAGCGGGGGGGCTGTATGAGCAGTTCTTC	CASSSIAGGLYEQFF
NA	TRBV2	TRBJ1-6	NA	TGTGCCAGCAGTGAAGCGGCAGGGGCAGACTCCTATAATTCACCCCTCCACTTT	CASSEAAGADSYNSPLHF
NA	TRBV5-8	TRBJ2-2	NA	TGTGCCAGCAGCTCGGGGACGTCAACAGGTTCTAACGGGGAGCTGTTTTTT	CASSSGTSTGSNGELFF
NA	TRBV2	TRBJ1-2	TRBD1	TGTGCCAGCCATCGCCTACCAGACAGGGGGAATGGCTACACCTTC	CASHRLPDRGNGYTF
NA	TRBV6-6	TRBJ2-1	TRBD2	TGTGCCAGCAGGCTAGCGGGGGCCCCAGATGAGCAGTTCTTC	CASRLAGAPDEQFF
once	TRBV28	TRBJ1-5	NA	TGTGCCATCGGGGATCAGCCCCAGCATTTT	CAIGDQPQHF
NA	TRBV24-1	TRBJ1-2	NA	TGTGCCACCAGTGAGGCAGGAAAGAGTTATGGCTACACCTTC	CATSEAGKSYGYTF
NA	TRBV15	TRBJ1-2	NA	TGTGCCACCAGCTTACGGCAGGGACTCTATGGCTACACCTTC	CATSLRQGLYGYTF
NA	TRBV6-6	TRBJ2-5	TRBD1	TGTGCCAGCAGTTATCGTACAGGGGGAGAGACCCAGTACTTC	CASSYRTGGETQYF
NA	TRBV12-3/TRBV12-4	TRBJ1-3	NA	TGTGCCAGCAGCCCAAAACTTAGCAACACCATATATTTT	CASSPKLSNTIYF